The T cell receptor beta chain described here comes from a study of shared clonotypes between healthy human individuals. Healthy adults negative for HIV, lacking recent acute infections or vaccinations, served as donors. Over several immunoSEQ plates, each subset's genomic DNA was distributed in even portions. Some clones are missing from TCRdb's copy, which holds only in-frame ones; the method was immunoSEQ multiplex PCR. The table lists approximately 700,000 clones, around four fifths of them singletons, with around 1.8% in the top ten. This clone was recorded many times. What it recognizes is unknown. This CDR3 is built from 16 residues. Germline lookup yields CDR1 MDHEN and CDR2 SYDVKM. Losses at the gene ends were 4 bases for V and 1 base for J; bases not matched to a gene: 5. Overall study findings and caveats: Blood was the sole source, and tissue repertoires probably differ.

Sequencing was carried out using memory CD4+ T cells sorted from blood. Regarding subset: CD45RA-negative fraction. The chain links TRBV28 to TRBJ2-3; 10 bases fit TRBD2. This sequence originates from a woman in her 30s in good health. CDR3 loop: CASSSPGLAGTDTQYF. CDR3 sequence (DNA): TGTGCCAGCAGTTCTCCCGGACTAGCGGGCACAGATACGCAGTATTTT.